This T cell receptor beta chain emerged from a study of cytomegalovirus exposure and HLA in healthy donors. Study outcomes and limitations: Using the classifier, cytomegalovirus status was reportedly diagnosed with high specificity and sensitivity. In a later analysis, about 17,000 TCR beta sequences were associated with HLA alleles at 0.05 false discovery rate. In a later analysis, TCR beta V- and J-gene trimming was associated with a missense DCLRE1C variant. Upon later analysis, HLA-associated TCR beta chains proved more clonally expanded than other, equally common chains.

V was shortened by 10 bases and J by 2 bases, with 30 bases between the two germline ends. The length of the CDR3 is 19 residues. Germline assignment: CDR1 SGHAT and CDR2 FQNNGV. Both 60 Vbeta primers and 13 Jbeta primers went into the PCR. Sequencing used immunoSEQ multiplex PCR; TCRdb keeps in-frame clones, though not all of them. Of about 140,000 clones listed, approximately 61% are singletons. Concerning this clone itself: Its specificity is unknown.

The specimen was PBMCs. The V and J genes are TRBV11-2 and TRBJ2-1; D might be TRBD2 (7 bases). The source of this sequence is a human donor in good health. The CDR3 loop reads CAIPTRGAGAALPYNEQFF. Written as DNA, the CDR3 is TGTGCCATCCCCACACGGGGGGCGGGGGCCGCACTGCCCTACAATGAGCAGTTCTTC.